A single sample gave rise to the 9 T cell receptor beta chains below, sequenced in a study of blood T cell repertoires in COVID-19. TCRdb's copy holds only in-frame clones and misses some; the assay was immunoSEQ multiplex PCR. The sample has about 180,000 clones, about 81% seen once. The specimen sequenced was peripheral blood. The origin of the receptors is a woman of 80 years or more with COVID-19, enrolled during active disease.

V is TRBV12-5 and J is TRBJ1-5; 9 bases map to TRBD1. From germline, CDR1 is LGHNT and CDR2 FRNRAP. The CDR3 consists of 18 residues. After removal of 0 bases from V and 6 bases from J, the junction contained 12 bases not matched to a gene. DNA of the CDR3: TGTGCTAGTGGTTTGGTACTATCTACCCGGGACAGGGTTCAGCCCCAGCATTTT. Translating gives CASGLVLSTRDRVQPQHF. Full variable domain (rest looked up from reference TRBV12-5 and TRBJ1-5): DARVTQTPRHKVTEMGQEVTMRCQPILGHNTVFWYRQTMMQGLELLAYFRNRAPLDDSGMPKDRFSAEMPDATLATLKIQPSEPRDSAVYFCASGLVLSTRDRVQPQHFGDGTRLSIL.

The chain uses TRBV28 and TRBJ2-3, with D maybe TRBD2 (6 bases). The CDR3 has 14 residues. V was clipped by 3 bases and J by 3 bases, with 10 bases between them. Germline V gene sequence: CDR1 MDHEN, CDR2 SYDVKM. The CDR3: CASSFDGRTDTQYF. CDR3 nucleotides: TGTGCCAGCAGTTTTGACGGGAGAACAGATACGCAGTATTTT.

The chain recombines TRBV2 with TRBJ2-1; D is uncertain. V shed 6 bases and J shed 5 bases, with 11 bases lying between them. CDR3 size: 13 residues. Looked up from germline, CDR1 is SNHLY and CDR2 is FYNNEI. CDR3: CASSDFIHNEQFF. Written as DNA, the CDR3 is TGTGCCAGCAGCGACTTCATCCACAATGAGCAGTTCTTC.

J is TRBJ1-4 and V is TRBV7-9; D gene unclear. V was trimmed by 4 bases and J by 2 bases, leaving 14 bases between them. The CDR3 spans 16 residues. Germline CDR1 is SEHNR and CDR2 is FQNEAQ (reference sequence). The CDR3 region has the DNA TGTGCCAGCAGCTCAGGACCTAGCGGGACTAATGAAAAACTGTTTTTT. Protein sequence: CASSSGPSGTNEKLFF.

The rearrangement links TRBV10-3 to TRBJ1-6, with TRBD1 as a possible D gene (6 bases). The CDR3 totals 16 residues. V lost 0 bases and J 7 bases, leaving 13 bases between the germline ends. Germline V lookup: CDR1 ENHRY, CDR2 SYGVKD. CDR3 loop: CAISESNRAENSPLHF. DNA for the CDR3: TGTGCCATCAGTGAGTCGAACAGGGCGGAAAATTCACCCCTCCACTTT.

The sample holds a few counts of this clone. V and J are TRBV9 and TRBJ1-4; D unclear. V lost 0 bases and J lost 5, with 11 bases in between. In germline, CDR1 is SGDLS, CDR2 YYNGEE. This CDR3 spans 15 amino acids. CDR3 amino acids: CASSVGGRRNEKLFF. The CDR3 nucleotides read TGTGCCAGCAGCGTAGGAGGGCGGCGGAATGAAAAACTGTTTTTT.

The chain has TRBV19 and TRBJ2-7; the D is unclear. The CDR3 runs to 13 residues. Germline assignment: CDR1 LNHDA and CDR2 SQIVND (reference sequence). Trimming stripped 8 bases from V and 2 bases from J, with 13 bases between. This chain's CDR3 is CASSSTITYEQYF. CDR3 sequence (DNA): TGTGCCAGTTCGTCTACTATTACCTACGAGCAGTACTTC.

This CDR3 is CASSHDGRAGNEQFF. Here the CDR3 DNA reads TGTGCCAGCAGCCATGACGGGAGGGCGGGAAATGAGCAGTTCTTC. The rearrangement uses TRBV3-1 (or the pseudogene TRBV3-2) and TRBJ2-1; 8 bases align to TRBD2. J gave up 7 bases and V 3 bases, and 8 bases lay outside the gene matches. CDR3 length: 15 residues. CDR1 is LGHDT and CDR2 is YNNKEL in the germline V gene (reference sequence).

The V call is TRBV6-5, the J call TRBJ2-7; no definite D call. The germline V gene has CDR1 MNHEY and CDR2 SVGAGI. The CDR3 loop spans 12 amino acids. Trimming pared 2 bases from V and 6 bases from J, leaving 8 bases between. In nucleotides, the CDR3 is TGTGCCAGCAGTTACGGCTTTGGCGAGCAGTACTTC. As protein: CASSYGFGEQYF.